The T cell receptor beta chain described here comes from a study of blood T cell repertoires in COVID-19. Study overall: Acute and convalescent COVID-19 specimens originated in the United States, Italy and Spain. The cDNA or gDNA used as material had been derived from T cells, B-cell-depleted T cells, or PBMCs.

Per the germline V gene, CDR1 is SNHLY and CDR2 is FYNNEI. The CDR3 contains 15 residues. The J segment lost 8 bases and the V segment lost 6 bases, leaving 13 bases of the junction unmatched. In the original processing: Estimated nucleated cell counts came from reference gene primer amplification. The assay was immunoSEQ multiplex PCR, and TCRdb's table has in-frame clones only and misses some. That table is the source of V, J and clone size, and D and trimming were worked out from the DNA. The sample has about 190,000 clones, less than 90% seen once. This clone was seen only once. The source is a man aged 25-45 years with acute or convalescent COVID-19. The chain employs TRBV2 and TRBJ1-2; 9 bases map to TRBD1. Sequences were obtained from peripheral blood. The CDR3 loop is CASRQSQDRGFGYTF. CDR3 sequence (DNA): TGTGCCAGCAGACAATCCCAGGACAGGGGATTCGGCTACACCTTC.